This paragraph reports one T cell receptor beta chain. This entry belongs to a study of control samples from healthy donors and cancer patients. The CDR3 runs 16 residues. V shed 0 bases and J shed 3 bases, with 15 bases lying between them. The germline V gene has CDR1 SGDLS and CDR2 YYNGEE. Profiled with immunoSEQ multiplex PCR; TCRdb holds only in-frame clones, not every one. The repertoire holds 6,000 or so clones, around 72% seen once, with 7.3% in the top ten. The chain couples TRBV9 to TRBJ1-1; D is unresolved. The sample was formalin-fixed, paraffin-embedded tissue. The TCR sequence derives from a male donor with melanoma. The CDR3 loop reads CASSVVPSEWDTEAFF. The CDR3 DNA reads as TGTGCCAGCAGCGTAGTCCCCTCCGAATGGGACACTGAAGCTTTCTTT.